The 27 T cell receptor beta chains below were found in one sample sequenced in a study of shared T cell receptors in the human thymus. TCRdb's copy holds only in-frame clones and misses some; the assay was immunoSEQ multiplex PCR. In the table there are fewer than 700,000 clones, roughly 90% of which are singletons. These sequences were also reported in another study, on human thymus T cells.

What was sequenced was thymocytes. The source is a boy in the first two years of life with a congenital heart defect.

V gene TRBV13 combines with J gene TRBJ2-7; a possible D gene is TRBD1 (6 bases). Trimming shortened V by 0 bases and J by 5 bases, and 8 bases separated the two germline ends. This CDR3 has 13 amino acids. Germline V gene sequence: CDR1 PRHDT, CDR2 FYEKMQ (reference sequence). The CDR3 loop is CASSLGRGHEQYF. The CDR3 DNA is TGTGCCAGCAGCTTAGGCAGGGGCCACGAGCAGTACTTC.

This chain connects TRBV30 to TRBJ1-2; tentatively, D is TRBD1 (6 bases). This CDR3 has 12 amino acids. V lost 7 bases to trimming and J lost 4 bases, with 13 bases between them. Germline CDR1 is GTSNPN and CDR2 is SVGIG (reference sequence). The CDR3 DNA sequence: TGTGCCTTCCGAGGGGGGGGCTATGGCTACACCTTC. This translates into CAFRGGGYGYTF. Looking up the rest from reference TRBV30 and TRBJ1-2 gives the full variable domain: SQTIHQWPATLVQPVGSPLSLECTVEGTSNPNLYWYRQAAGRGLQLLFYSVGIGQISSEVPQNLSASRPQDRQFILSSKKLLLSDSGFYLCAFRGGGYGYTFGSGTRLTVV.

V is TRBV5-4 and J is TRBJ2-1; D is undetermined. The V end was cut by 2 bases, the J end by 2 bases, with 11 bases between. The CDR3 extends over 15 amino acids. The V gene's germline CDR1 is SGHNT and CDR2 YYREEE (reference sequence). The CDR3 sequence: CASSFKKLPYNEQFF. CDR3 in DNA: TGTGCCAGCAGCTTCAAGAAACTACCCTACAATGAGCAGTTCTTC.

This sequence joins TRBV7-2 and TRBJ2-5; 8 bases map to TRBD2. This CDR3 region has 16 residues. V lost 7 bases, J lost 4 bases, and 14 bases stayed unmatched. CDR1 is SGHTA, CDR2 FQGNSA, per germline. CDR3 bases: TGTGCCAGCACGGGACCAGGGACTAGGACTCTAGAGACCCAGTACTTC. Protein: CASTGPGTRTLETQYF.

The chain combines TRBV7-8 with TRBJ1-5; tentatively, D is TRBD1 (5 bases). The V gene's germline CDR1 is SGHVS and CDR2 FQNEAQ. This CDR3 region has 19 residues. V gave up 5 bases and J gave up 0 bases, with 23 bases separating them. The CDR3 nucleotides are TGTGCCAGCAGCGTCGGGACTTCTACTAAAATTTATAGCAATCAGCCCCAGCATTTT. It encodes CASSVGTSTKIYSNQPQHF.

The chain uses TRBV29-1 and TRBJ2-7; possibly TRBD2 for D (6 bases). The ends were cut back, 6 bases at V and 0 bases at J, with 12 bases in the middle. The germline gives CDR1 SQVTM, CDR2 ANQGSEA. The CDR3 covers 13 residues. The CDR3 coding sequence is TGCAGCGTAATGGAGGGGCGCTCCTACGAGCAGTACTTC. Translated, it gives CSVMEGRSYEQYF.

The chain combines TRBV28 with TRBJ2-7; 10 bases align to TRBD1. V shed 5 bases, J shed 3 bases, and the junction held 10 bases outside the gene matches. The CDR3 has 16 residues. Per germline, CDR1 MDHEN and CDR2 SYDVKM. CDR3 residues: CASSTPRRTGGYEQYF. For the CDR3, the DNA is TGTGCCAGCAGTACACCCCGGAGGACAGGGGGCTACGAGCAGTACTTC.

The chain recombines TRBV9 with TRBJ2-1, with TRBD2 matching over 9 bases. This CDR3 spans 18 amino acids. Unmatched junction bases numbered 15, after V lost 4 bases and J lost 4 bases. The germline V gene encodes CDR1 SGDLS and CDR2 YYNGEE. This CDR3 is CASSFLLAGPADYNEQFF. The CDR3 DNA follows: TGTGCCAGCAGCTTCCTACTAGCGGGCCCGGCAGATTACAATGAGCAGTTCTTC.

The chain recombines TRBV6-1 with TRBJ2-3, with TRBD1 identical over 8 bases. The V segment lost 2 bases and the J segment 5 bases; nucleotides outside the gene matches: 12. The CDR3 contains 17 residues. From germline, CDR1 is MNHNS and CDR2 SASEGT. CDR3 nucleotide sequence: TGTGCCAGCAGTGAAATGGGCAGGGGGCAAGTTAGAGATACGCAGTATTTT. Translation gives CASSEMGRGQVRDTQYF.

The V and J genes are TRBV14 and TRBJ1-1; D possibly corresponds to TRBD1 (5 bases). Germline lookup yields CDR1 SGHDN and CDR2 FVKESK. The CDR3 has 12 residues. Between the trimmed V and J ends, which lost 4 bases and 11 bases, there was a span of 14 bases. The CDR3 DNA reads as TGTGCCAGCAGCCCGGAGGGGACTGGGGCTTTCTTT. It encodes CASSPEGTGAFF.

The CDR3: CASSLTSGVTGELFF. Written as DNA, the CDR3 is TGTGCCAGCAGCTTGACTAGCGGGGTCACCGGGGAGCTGTTTTTT. The chain links TRBV5-4 to TRBJ2-2, with 10 bases aligning to TRBD2. The CDR3 totals 15 residues. V shed 1 base and J 4 bases; nucleotides not matched to a gene: 1. The germline gives CDR1 SGHNT, CDR2 YYREEE (reference sequence).

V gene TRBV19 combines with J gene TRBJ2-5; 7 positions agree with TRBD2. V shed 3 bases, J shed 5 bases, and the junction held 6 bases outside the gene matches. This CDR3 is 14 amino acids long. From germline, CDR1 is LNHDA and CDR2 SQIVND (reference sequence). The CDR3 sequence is CASSMRGWTETQYF. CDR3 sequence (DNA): TGTGCCAGTAGTATGCGGGGGTGGACGGAGACCCAGTACTTC.

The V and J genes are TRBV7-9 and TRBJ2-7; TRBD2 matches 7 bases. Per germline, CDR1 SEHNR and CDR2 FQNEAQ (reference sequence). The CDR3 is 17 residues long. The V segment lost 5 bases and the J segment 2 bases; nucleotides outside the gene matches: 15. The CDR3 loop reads CASSPWRRGRVPYEQYF. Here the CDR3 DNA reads TGTGCCAGCAGCCCCTGGAGGAGAGGGAGGGTCCCCTACGAGCAGTACTTC.

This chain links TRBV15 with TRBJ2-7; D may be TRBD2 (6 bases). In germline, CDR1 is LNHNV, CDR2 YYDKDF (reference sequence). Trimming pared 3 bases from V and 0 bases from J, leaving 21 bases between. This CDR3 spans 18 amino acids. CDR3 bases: TGTGCCACCAGCAGCCTAGGCGCCAGGGACTCCGTCTCCTACGAGCAGTACTTC. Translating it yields CATSSLGARDSVSYEQYF.

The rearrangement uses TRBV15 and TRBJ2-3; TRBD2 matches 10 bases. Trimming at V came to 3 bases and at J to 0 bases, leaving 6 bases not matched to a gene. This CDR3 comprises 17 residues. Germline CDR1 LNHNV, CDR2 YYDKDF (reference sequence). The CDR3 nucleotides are TGTGCCACCAGCAGGGCCCTAGCGGGGGCTAGCACAGATACGCAGTATTTT. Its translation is CATSRALAGASTDTQYF.

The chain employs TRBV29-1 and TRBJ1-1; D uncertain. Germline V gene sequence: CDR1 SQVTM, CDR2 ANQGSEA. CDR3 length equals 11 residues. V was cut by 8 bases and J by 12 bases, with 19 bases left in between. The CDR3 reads CSSEEGGGPFF. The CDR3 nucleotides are TGCAGCTCTGAAGAGGGAGGAGGGCCTTTCTTT.

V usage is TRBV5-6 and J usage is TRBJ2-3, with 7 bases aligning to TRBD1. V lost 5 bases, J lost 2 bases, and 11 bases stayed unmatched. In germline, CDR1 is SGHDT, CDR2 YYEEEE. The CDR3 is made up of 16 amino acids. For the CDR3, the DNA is TGTGCCAGCAGTTCTCTGGGACAGAGCTTCACAGATACGCAGTATTTT. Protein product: CASSSLGQSFTDTQYF.

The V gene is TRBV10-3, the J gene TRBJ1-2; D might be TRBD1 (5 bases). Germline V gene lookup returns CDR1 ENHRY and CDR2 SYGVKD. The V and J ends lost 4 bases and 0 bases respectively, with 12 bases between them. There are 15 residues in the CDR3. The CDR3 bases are TGTGCCATCAGTGCCCGGGGGGGAACTAACTATGGCTACACCTTC. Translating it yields CAISARGGTNYGYTF.

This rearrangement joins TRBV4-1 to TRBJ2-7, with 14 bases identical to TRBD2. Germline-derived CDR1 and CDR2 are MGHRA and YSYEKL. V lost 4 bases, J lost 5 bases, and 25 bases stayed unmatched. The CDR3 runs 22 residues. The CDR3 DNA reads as TGCGCCAGCAGCCCAACCCTTTCCCCGGGACTAGCGGGAGTCCCCTTAGGCGACGAGCAGTACTTC. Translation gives CASSPTLSPGLAGVPLGDEQYF.

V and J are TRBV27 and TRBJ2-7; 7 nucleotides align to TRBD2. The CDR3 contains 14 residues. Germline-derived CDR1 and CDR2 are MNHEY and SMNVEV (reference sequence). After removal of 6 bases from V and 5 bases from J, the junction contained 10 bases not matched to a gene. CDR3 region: CASRLCGSWDEQYF. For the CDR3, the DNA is TGTGCCAGCAGGCTTTGCGGGAGTTGGGACGAGCAGTACTTC.

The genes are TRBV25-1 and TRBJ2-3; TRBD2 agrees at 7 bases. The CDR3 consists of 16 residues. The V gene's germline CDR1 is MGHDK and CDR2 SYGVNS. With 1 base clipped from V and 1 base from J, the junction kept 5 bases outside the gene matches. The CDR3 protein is CASSEFRGVGTDTQYF. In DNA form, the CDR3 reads TGTGCCAGCAGTGAATTTCGGGGGGTCGGCACAGATACGCAGTATTTT.

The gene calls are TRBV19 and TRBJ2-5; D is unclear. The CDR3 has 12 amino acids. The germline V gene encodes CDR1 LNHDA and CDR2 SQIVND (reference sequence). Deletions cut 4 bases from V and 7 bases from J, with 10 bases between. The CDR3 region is CASSTLRGTQYF. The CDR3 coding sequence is TGTGCCAGTAGTACACTACGTGGGACCCAGTACTTC.

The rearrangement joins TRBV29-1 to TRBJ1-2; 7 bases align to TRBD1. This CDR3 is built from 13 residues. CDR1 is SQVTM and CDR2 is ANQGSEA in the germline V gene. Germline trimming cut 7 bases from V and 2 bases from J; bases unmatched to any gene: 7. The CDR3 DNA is TGCAGCGAGACCAGGGGGGACAACTATGGCTACACCTTC. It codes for CSETRGDNYGYTF.

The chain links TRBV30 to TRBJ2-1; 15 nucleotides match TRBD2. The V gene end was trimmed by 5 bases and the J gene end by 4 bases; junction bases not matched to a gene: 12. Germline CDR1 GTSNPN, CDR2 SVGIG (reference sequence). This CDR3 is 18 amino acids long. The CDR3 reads CAWLGLAGGAGRYNEQFF. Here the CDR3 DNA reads TGTGCCTGGCTGGGACTAGCGGGAGGCGCGGGACGATACAATGAGCAGTTCTTC.

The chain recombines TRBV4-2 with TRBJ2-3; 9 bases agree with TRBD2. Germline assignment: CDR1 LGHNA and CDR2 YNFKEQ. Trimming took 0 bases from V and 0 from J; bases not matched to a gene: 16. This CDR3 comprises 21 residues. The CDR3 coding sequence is TGTGCCAGCAGCCAAGATAGGGGTAGGCTAGCGGGAAGATTTAGCACAGATACGCAGTATTTT. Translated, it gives CASSQDRGRLAGRFSTDTQYF.

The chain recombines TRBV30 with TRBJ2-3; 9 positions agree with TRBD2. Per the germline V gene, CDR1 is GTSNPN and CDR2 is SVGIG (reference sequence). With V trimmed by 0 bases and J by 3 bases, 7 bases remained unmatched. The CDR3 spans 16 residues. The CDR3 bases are TGTGCCTGGAGTGTACTCTTTAGCGGGAGTACAGATACGCAGTATTTT. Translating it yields CAWSVLFSGSTDTQYF.

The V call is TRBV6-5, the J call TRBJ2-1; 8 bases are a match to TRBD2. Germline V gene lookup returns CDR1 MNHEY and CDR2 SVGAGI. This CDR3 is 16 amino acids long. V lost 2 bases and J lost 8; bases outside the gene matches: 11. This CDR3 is CASSYLRAGAGDEQFF. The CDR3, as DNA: TGTGCCAGCAGTTACCTTCGAGCGGGAGCGGGCGATGAGCAGTTCTTC.